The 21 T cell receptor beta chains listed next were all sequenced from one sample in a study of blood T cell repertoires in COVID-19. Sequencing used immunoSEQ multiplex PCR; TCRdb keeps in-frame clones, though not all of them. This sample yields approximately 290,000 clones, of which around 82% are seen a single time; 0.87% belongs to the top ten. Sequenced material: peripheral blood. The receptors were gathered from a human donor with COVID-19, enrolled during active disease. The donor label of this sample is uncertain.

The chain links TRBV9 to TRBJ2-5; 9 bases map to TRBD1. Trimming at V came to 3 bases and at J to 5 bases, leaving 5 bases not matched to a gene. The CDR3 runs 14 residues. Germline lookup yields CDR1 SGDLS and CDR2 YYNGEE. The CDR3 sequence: CASSEIGTGETQYF. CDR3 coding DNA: TGTGCCAGCAGCGAGATCGGGACAGGGGAGACCCAGTACTTC.

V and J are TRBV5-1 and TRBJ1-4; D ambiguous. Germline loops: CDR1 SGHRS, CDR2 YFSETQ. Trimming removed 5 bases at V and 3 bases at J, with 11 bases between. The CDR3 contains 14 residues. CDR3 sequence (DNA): TGCGCCAGCAGGCTCGGTACAGCTAATGAAAAACTGTTTTTT. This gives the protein CASRLGTANEKLFF.

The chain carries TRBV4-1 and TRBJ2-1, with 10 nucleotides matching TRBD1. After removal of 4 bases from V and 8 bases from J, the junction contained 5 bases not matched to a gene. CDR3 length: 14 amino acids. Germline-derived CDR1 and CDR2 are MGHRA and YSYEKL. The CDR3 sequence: CASSLRQGAHEQFF. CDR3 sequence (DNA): TGCGCCAGCAGCCTCCGACAGGGGGCACATGAGCAGTTCTTC.

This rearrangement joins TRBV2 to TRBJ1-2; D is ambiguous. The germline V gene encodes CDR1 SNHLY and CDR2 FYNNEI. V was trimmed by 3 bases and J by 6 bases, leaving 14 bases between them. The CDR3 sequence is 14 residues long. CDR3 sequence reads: CASSEGSQSNGYTF. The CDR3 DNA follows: TGTGCCAGCAGTGAGGGCAGCCAAAGCAATGGCTACACCTTC.

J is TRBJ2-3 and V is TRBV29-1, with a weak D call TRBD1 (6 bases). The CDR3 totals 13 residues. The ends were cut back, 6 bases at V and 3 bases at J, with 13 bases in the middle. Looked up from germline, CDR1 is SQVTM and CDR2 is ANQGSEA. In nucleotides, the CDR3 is TGCAGCGTCAACAGGGAAATGACAGATACGCAGTATTTT. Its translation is CSVNREMTDTQYF.

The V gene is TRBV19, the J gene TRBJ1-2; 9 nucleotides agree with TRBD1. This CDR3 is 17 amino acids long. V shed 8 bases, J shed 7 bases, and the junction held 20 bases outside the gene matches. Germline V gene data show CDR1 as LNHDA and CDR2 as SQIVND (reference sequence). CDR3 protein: CASGSSSSGTGLFGYTF. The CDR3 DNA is TGTGCCAGTGGATCCTCTTCTTCCGGGACAGGGCTATTTGGCTACACCTTC.

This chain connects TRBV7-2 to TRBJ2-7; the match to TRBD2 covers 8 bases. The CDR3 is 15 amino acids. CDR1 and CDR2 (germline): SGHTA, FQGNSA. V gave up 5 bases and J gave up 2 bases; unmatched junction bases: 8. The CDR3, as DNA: TGTGCCAGCAGCCTAACGGGGGGGCTTCCCTACGAGCAGTACTTC. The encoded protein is CASSLTGGLPYEQYF.

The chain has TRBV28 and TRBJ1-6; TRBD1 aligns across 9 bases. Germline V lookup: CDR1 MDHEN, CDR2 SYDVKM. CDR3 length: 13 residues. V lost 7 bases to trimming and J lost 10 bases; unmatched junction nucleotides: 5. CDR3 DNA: TGTGCCAGCACCCGGGACAGGGTCTCACCCCTCCACTTT. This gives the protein CASTRDRVSPLHF.

CDR3 in amino acids: CASSRLAGGPHNEQFF. The CDR3 DNA is TGTGCCAGCTCAAGACTAGCGGGAGGGCCGCACAATGAGCAGTTCTTC. The gene calls are TRBV3-1 (or the pseudogene TRBV3-2) and TRBJ2-1, with TRBD2 identical over 14 bases. CDR1 is LGHDT and CDR2 is YNNKEL in the germline V gene (reference sequence). CDR3 length equals 16 residues. With V trimmed by 8 bases and J by 5 bases, 8 bases remained unmatched.

As DNA, the CDR3 is TGTGCCAGCAGTTATCACACAGGGGGGGGTCAGCCCCAGCATTTT. This encodes CASSYHTGGGQPQHF. V is TRBV6-2 or TRBV6-3 and J is TRBJ1-5; 8 nucleotides match TRBD1. The CDR3 spans 15 residues. From germline, CDR1 is MNHEY and CDR2 SVGEGT. Trimming cost V 3 bases and J 6 bases; bases outside gene matches: 7.

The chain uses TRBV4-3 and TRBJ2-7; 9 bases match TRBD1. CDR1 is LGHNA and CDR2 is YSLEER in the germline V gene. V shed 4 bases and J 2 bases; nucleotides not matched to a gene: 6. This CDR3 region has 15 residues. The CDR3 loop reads CASSPDRGSTYEQYF. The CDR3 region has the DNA TGCGCCAGCAGCCCTGACAGGGGGTCTACCTACGAGCAGTACTTC.

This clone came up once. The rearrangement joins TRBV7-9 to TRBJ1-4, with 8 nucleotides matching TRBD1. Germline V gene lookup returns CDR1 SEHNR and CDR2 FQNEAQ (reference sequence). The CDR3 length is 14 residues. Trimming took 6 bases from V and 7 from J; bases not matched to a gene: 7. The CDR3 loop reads CASSFQGASEKLFF. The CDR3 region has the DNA TGTGCCAGCAGTTTCCAGGGGGCGAGTGAAAAACTGTTTTTT.

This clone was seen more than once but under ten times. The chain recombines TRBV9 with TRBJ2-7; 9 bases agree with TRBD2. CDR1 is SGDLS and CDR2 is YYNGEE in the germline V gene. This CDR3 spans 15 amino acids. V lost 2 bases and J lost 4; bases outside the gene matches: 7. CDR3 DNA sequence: TGTGCCAGCAGCGTCGAGGGGGCGGGAGGGTACGAGCAGTACTTC. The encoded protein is CASSVEGAGGYEQYF.

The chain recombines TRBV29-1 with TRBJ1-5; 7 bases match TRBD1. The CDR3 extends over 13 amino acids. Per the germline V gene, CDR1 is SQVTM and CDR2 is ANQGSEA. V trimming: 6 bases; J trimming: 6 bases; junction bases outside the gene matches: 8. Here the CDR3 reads CSVGRQGSQPQHF. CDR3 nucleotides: TGCAGCGTGGGCCGACAGGGAAGTCAGCCCCAGCATTTT.

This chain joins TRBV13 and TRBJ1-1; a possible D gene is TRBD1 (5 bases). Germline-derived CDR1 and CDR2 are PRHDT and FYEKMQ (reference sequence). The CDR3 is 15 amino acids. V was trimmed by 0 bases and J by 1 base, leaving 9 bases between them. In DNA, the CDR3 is TGTGCCAGCAGCTTAGGCCCAAGGGGGAACACTGAAGCTTTCTTT. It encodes CASSLGPRGNTEAFF.

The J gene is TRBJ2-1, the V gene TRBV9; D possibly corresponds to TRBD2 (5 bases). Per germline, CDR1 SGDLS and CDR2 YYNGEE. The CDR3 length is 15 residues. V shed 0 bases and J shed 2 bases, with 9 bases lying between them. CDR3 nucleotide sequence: TGTGCCAGCAGCGTAGGTGAGGGTCCCTACAATGAGCAGTTCTTC. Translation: CASSVGEGPYNEQFF.

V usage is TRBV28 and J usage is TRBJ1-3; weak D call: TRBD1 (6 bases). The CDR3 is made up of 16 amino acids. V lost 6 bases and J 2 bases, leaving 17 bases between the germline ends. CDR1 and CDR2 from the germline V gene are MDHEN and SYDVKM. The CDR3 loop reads CASRDRTRTAGNTIYF. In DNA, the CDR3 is TGTGCCAGCAGAGATAGAACGCGGACAGCTGGAAACACCATATATTTT.

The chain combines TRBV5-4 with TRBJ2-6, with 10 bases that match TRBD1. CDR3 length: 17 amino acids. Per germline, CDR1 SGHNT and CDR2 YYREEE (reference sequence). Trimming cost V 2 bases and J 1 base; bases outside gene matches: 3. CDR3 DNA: TGTGCCAGCAGCTTTCCGGGACAGGGGTCTGGGGCCAACGTCCTGACTTTC. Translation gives CASSFPGQGSGANVLTF.

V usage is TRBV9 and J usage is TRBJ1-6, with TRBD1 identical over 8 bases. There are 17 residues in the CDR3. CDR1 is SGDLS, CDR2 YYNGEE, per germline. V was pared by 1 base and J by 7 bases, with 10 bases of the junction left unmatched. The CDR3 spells CASSVTDRASANSPLHF. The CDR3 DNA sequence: TGTGCCAGCAGCGTAACGGACAGGGCCTCTGCGAATTCACCCCTCCACTTT.

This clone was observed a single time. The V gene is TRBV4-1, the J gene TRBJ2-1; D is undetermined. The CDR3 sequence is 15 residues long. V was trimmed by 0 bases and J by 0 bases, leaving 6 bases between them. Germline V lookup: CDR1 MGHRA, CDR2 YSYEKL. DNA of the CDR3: TGCGCCAGCAGCCAAGATTTAGACTCCTACAATGAGCAGTTCTTC. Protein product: CASSQDLDSYNEQFF.

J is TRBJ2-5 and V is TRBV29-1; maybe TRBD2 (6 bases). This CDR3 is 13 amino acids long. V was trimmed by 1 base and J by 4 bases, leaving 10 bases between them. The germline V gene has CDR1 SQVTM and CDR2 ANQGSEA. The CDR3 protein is CSVEGGDRETQYF. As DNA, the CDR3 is TGCAGCGTTGAAGGCGGGGATAGAGAGACCCAGTACTTC. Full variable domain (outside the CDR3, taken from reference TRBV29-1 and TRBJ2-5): SAVISQKPSRDICQRGTSLTIQCQVDSQVTMMFWYRQQPGQSLTLIATANQGSEATYESGFVIDKFPISRPNLTFSTLTVSNMSPEDSSIYLCSVEGGDRETQYFGPGTRLLVL.